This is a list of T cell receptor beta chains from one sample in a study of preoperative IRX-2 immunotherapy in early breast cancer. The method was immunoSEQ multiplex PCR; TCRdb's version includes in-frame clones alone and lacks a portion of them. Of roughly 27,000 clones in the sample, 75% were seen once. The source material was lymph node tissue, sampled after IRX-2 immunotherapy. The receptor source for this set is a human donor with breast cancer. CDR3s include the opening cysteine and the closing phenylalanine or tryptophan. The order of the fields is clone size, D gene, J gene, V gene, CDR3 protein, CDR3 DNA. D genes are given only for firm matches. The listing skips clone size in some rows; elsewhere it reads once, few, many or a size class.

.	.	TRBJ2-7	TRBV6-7	CASSYSKLSYEQYF	TGTGCCAGCAGTTACTCAAAACTCTCCTACGAGCAGTACTTC
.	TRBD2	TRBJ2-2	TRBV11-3	CASSPWSGSETGELFF	TGTGCCAGCAGCCCATGGAGCGGGAGCGAAACCGGGGAGCTGTTTTTT
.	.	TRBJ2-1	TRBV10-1	CASSFSPGTKVYNEQFF	TGCGCCAGCAGCTTTTCACCCGGGACAAAGGTTTACAATGAGCAGTTCTTC
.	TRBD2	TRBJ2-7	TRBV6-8	CASSYSGTSGYEQYF	TGTGCCAGCAGTTACTCGGGGACTAGCGGTTACGAGCAGTACTTC
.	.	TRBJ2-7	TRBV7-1	CASSSPPGYEQYF	TGTGCCAGCAGCTCCCCCCCCGGCTACGAGCAGTACTTC
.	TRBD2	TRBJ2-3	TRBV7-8	CASSLGLAGVDTQYF	TGTGCCAGCAGCTTGGGACTAGCGGGGGTCGATACGCAGTATTTT
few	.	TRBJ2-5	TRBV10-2	CASSDGAETQYF	TGCGCCAGCAGTGATGGGGCGGAGACCCAGTACTTC
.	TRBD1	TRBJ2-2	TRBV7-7	CASSLDRGNTGELFF	TGTGCCAGCAGCTTAGACAGGGGGAACACCGGGGAGCTGTTTTTT
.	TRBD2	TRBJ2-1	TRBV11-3	CASSLGTSVQGDEQFF	TGTGCCAGCAGCTTGGGGACTAGCGTTCAGGGTGATGAGCAGTTCTTC
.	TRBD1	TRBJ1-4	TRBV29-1	CSVLNRDSNEKLFF	TGCAGCGTCCTAAACCGGGACAGTAATGAAAAACTGTTTTTT
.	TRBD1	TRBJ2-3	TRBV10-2	CASARTGGSTDTQYF	TGCGCCAGCGCCCGGACAGGGGGTAGCACAGATACGCAGTATTTT
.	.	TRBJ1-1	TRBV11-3	CASSFGGTLNTEAFF	TGTGCCAGCAGCTTCGGCGGTACTCTGAACACTGAAGCTTTCTTT
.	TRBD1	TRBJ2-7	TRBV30	CAWERQGAHYEQYF	TGTGCCTGGGAAAGGCAGGGGGCGCACTACGAGCAGTACTTC
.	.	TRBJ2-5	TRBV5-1	CASSSSGTQETQYF	TGCGCCAGCAGCTCGTCCGGGACTCAAGAGACCCAGTACTTC
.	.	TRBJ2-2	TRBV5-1	CASSLPSEVPGELFF	TGCGCCAGCAGCTTGCCCAGCGAGGTCCCCGGGGAGCTGTTTTTT
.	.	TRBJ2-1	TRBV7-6	CASSPGTGTNYNEQFF	TGTGCCAGCAGCCCTGGTACCGGAACGAACTACAATGAGCAGTTCTTC
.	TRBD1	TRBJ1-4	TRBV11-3	CASSLGTAFSEKLFF	TGTGCCAGCAGCTTGGGGACAGCGTTTAGTGAAAAACTGTTTTTT
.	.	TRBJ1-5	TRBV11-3	CASSFVQGKNQPQHF	TGTGCCAGCAGCTTCGTACAGGGAAAAAATCAGCCCCAGCATTTT
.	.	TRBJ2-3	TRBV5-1	CASYDPGIKGEDTQYF	TGCGCCAGCTACGACCCAGGGATTAAGGGGGAAGATACGCAGTATTTT
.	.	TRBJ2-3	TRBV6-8	CASRLTTSTDTQYF	TGTGCCAGCAGACTAACTACTAGCACAGATACGCAGTATTTT
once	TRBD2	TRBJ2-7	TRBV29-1	CSVGPTSGPTYEQYF	TGCAGCGTAGGCCCTACTAGCGGCCCAACCTACGAGCAGTACTTC
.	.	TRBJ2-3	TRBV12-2	CASRLRDKRVRGADTQYF	TGTGCAAGTCGCCTTCGGGACAAGAGGGTTCGTGGCGCAGATACGCAGTATTTT
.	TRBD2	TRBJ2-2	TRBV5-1	CASSLLAGNTGELFF	TGCGCCAGCAGCTTACTAGCGGGCAACACCGGGGAGCTGTTTTTT
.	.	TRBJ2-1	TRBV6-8	CAAQWAGRNEQFF	TGTGCCGCACAATGGGCAGGGAGGAATGAGCAGTTCTTC
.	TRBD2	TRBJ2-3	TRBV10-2	CASSEIGLAGSTDTQYF	TGCGCCAGCAGTGAGATTGGCCTAGCGGGAAGCACAGATACGCAGTATTTT
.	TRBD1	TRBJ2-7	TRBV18	CASSPGPGQGRYEQYF	TGTGCCAGCTCACCGGGTCCGGGACAGGGGCGCTACGAGCAGTACTTC
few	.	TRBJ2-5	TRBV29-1	CSVSEGIETQYF	TGCAGCGTTAGTGAGGGGATCGAGACCCAGTACTTC
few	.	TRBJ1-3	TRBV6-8	CASTFRAGGNTIYF	TGTGCCAGCACCTTTAGAGCTGGCGGAAACACCATATATTTT
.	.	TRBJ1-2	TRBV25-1	CATPLKNTRERTF	TGTGCGACTCCTCTGAAGAACACAAGGGAGAGAACCTTC
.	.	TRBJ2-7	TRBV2	CASSLGGASYEQYF	TGTGCCAGCAGTTTAGGGGGAGCCTCCTACGAGCAGTACTTC
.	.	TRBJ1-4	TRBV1	CASSQDFRGGEKLFF	TGCGCCAGCAGCCAAGATTTCAGGGGCGGTGAAAAACTGTTTTTT
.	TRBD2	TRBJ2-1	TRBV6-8	CASSLVAGGNNEQFF	TGTGCCAGCAGCCTCGTGGCGGGAGGGAACAATGAGCAGTTCTTC
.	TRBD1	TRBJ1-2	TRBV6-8	CASSWAVGQSSYGYTF	TGTGCCAGCAGTTGGGCCGTGGGACAGTCGAGCTATGGCTACACCTTC
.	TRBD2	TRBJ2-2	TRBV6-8	CATRLAGVNTGELFF	TGTGCCACCAGACTAGCGGGAGTGAACACCGGGGAGCTGTTTTTT
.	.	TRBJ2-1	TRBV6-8	CASSFRPPYNEQFF	TGTGCCAGCAGCTTCAGGCCCCCCTACAATGAGCAGTTCTTC
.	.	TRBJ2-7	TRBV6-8	CASSLSVADPYEQYF	TGTGCCAGCAGTTTATCGGTAGCGGACCCCTACGAGCAGTACTTC
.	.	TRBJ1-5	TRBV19	CASAPTGHQPQHF	TGTGCCAGCGCACCGACAGGCCATCAGCCCCAGCATTTT
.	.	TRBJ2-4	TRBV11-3	CASGDPGQRAKNIQYF	TGTGCCAGCGGCGATCCGGGACAACGAGCCAAAAACATTCAGTACTTC
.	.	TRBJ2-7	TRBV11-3	CASSPQVGGYEQYF	TGTGCCAGCAGCCCGCAGGTTGGGGGCTACGAGCAGTACTTC
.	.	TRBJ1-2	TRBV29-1	CSAERQEDYGYTF	TGCAGCGCCGAGCGTCAGGAGGACTATGGCTACACCTTC
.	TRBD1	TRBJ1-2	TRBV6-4	CASSFRGQGGYGYTF	TGTGCCAGCAGTTTCAGGGGACAGGGAGGCTATGGCTACACCTTC
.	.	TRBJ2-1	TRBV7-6	CASSSGTSYNEQFF	TGTGCCAGCAGCAGCGGGACATCCTACAATGAGCAGTTCTTC
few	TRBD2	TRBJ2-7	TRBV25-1	CASSVSGTREQYF	TGTGCCAGCAGTGTCTCCGGGACTAGGGAGCAGTACTTC
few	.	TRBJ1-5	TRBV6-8	CASSGTTNQPQHF	TGTGCCAGCAGTGGGACGACCAATCAGCCCCAGCATTTT
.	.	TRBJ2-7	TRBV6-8	CASRDTTGNEQYF	TGTGCCAGCAGGGATACTACAGGGAACGAGCAGTACTTC
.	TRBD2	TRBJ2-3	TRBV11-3	CASSLVGTSGSTDTQYF	TGTGCCAGCAGCTTAGTAGGGACTAGCGGGAGCACAGATACGCAGTATTTT
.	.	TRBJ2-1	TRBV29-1	CSVVGQGTYNEQFF	TGCAGCGTTGTCGGGCAGGGCACCTACAATGAGCAGTTCTTC
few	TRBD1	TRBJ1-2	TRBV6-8	CASSHISTGRRGGYTF	TGTGCCAGCAGCCACATCTCGACAGGGAGACGCGGAGGCTACACCTTC